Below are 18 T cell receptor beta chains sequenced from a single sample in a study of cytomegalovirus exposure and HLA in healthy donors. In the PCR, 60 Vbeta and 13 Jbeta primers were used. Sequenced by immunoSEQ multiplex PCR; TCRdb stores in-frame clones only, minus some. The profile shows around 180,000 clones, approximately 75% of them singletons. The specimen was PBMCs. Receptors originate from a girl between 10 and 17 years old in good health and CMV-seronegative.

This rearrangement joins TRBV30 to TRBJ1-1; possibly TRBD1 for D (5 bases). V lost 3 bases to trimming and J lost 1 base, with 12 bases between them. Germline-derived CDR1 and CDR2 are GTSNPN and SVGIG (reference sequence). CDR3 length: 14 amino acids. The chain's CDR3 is CAWRGRGSNTEAFF. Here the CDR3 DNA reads TGTGCCTGGAGAGGAAGGGGATCGAACACTGAAGCTTTCTTT.

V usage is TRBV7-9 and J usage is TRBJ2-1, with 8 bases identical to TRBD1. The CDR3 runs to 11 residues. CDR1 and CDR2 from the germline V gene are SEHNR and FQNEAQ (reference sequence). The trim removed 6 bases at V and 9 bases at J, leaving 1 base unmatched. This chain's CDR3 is CASRQGGEQFF. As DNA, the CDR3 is TGTGCCAGCAGACAGGGGGGTGAGCAGTTCTTC.

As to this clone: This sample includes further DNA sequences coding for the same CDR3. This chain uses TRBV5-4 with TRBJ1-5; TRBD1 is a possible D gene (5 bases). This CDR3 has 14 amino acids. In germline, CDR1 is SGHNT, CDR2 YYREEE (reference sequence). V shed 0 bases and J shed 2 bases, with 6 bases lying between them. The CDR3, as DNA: TGTGCCAGCAGCTTGGCGGGGGGCAATCAGCCCCAGCATTTT. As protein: CASSLAGGNQPQHF.

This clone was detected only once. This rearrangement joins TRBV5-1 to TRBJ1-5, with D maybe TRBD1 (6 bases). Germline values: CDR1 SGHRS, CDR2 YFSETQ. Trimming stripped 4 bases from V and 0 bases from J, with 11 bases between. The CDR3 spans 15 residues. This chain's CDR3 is CASSVTGSSNQPQHF. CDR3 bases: TGCGCCAGCAGCGTAACAGGGAGTAGCAATCAGCCCCAGCATTTT. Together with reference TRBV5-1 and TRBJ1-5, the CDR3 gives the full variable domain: KAGVTQTPRYLIKTRGQQVTLSCSPISGHRSVSWYQQTPGQGLQFLFEYFSETQRNKGNFPGRFSGRQFSNSRSEMNVSTLELGDSALYLCASSVTGSSNQPQHFGDGTRLSIL.

CDR3 DNA sequence: TGTGCCAGCAGTTTAATGTCGATAGCGGGACCCTACGAGCAGTACTTC. Its protein is CASSLMSIAGPYEQYF. The chain recombines TRBV27 with TRBJ2-7; 8 nucleotides agree with TRBD2. CDR3 length equals 16 residues. Unmatched junction bases numbered 8, after V lost 2 bases and J lost 2 bases. Germline assignment: CDR1 MNHEY and CDR2 SMNVEV (reference sequence).

The CDR3 here is CASSPDSNYGYTF. In DNA form, the CDR3 reads TGTGCCAGCAGCCCCGACAGTAACTATGGCTACACCTTC. The V gene is TRBV13, the J gene TRBJ1-2, with D possibly being TRBD1 (5 bases). This CDR3 comprises 13 residues. Trimming cost V 5 bases and J 1 base, with 8 bases left between them. Germline lookup yields CDR1 PRHDT and CDR2 FYEKMQ (reference sequence).

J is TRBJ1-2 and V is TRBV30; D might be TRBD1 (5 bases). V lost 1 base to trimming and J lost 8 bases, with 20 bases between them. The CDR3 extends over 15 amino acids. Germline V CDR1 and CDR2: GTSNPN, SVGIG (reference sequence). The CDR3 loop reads CAWSANGAFRGGYTF. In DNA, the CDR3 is TGTGCCTGGAGTGCAAACGGTGCCTTTAGGGGCGGCTACACCTTC.

Here the CDR3 reads CASLKVTVNYGYTF. CDR3 nucleotides: TGTGCCTCCTTAAAGGTTACAGTAAACTATGGCTACACCTTC. The chain carries TRBV30 and TRBJ1-2; D unclear. The V end lost 7 bases, the J end lost 2 bases, and 17 bases lay between the germline ends. This CDR3 has 14 amino acids. From germline, CDR1 is GTSNPN and CDR2 SVGIG (reference sequence).

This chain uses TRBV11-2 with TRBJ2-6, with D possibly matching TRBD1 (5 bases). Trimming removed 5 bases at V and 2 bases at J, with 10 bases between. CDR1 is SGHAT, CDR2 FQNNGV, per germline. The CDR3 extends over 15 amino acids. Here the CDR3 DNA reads TGTGCCAGCAGCCCCCAGGGTACTGGGGCCAACGTCCTGACTTTC. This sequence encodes CASSPQGTGANVLTF.

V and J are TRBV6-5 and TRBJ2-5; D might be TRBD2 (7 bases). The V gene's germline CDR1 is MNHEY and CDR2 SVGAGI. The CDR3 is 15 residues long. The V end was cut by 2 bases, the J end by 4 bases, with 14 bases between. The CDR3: CASSYAGRGAETQYF. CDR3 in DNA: TGTGCCAGCAGTTACGCGGGGAGGGGGGCAGAGACCCAGTACTTC.

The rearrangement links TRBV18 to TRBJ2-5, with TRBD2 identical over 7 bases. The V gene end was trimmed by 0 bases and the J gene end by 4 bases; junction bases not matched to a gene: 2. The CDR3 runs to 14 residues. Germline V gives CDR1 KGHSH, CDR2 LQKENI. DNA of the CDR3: TGTGCCAGCTCACCACCCCCTAGCGGAGAGACCCAGTACTTC. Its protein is CASSPPPSGETQYF.

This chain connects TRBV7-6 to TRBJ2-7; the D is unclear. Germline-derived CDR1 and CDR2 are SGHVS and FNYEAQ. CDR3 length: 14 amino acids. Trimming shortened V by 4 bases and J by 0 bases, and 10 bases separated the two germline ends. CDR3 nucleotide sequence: TGTGCCAGCAGCTCCAACCCTAGCTCCTACGAGCAGTACTTC. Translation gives CASSSNPSSYEQYF. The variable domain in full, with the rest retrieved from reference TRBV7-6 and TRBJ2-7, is GAGVSQSPRYKVTKRGQDVALRCDPISGHVSLYWYRQALGQGPEFLTYFNYEAQQDKSGLPNDRFSAERPEGSISTLTIQRTEQRDSAMYRCASSSNPSSYEQYFGPGTRLTVT.

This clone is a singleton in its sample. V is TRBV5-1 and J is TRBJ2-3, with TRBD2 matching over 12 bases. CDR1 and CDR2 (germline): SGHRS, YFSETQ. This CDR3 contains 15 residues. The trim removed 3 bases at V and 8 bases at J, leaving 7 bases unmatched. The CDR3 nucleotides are TGCGCCAGCAGCTCCTCCCTAGCGGGGGGGTTTACGCAGTATTTT. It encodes CASSSSLAGGFTQYF.

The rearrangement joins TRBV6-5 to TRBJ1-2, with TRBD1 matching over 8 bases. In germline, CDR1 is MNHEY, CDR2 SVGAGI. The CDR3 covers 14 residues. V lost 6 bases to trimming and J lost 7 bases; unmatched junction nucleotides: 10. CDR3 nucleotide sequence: TGTGCCAGCAGGGCCGACAGGGGAATAGGTGGCTACACCTTC. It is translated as CASRADRGIGGYTF.

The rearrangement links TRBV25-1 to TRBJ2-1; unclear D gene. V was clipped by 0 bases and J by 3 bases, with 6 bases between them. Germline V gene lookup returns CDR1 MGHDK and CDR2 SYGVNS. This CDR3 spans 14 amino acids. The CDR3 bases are TGTGCCAGCAGTGAATATACCAGCTACAATGAGCAGTTCTTC. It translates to CASSEYTSYNEQFF.

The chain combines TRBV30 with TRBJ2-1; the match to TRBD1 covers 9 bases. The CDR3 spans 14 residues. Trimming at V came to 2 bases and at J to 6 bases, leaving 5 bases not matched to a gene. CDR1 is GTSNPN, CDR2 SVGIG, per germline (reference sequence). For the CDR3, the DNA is TGTGCCTGGAGTCGGAGGGGACAGGGCAATGAGCAGTTCTTC. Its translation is CAWSRRGQGNEQFF.

In nucleotides, the CDR3 is TGCGCCAGCAGCCCAAGACTAGTGGAGGGCAATGAGCAGTTCTTC. Residues: CASSPRLVEGNEQFF. This chain uses TRBV4-1 with TRBJ2-1, with D possibly matching TRBD2 (6 bases). The germline V gene has CDR1 MGHRA and CDR2 YSYEKL. This CDR3 region has 15 residues. Trimming pared 4 bases from V and 6 bases from J, leaving 16 bases between.

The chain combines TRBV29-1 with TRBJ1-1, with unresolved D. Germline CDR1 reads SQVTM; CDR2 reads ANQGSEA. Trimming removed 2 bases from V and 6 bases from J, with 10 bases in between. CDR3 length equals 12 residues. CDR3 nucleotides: TGCAGCGTTGAAAGAGCTGAGGCTGAAGCTTTCTTT. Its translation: CSVERAEAEAFF.